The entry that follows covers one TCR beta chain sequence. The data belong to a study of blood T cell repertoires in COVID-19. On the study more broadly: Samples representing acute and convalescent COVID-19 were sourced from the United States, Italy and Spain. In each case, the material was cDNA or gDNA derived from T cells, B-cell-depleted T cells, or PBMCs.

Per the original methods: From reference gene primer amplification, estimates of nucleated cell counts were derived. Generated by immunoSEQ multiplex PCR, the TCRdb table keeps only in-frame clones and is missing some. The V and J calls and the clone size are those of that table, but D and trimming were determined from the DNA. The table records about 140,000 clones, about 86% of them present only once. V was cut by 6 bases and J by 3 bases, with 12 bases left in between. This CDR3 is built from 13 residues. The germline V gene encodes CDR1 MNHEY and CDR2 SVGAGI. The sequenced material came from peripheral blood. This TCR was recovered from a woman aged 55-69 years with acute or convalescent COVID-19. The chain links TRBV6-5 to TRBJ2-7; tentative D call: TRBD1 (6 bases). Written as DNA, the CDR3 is TGTGCCAGCAGCCGTGGGGACATCTACGAGCAGTACTTC. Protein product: CASSRGDIYEQYF.